Sequencing of this T cell receptor beta chain was carried out in a study of T cells in pancreatic ductal adenocarcinoma. A remark on this clone: Its antigen is unidentified.

V lost 6 bases to trimming and J lost 0 bases; unmatched junction nucleotides: 1. CDR3 size: 12 residues. The germline V gene encodes CDR1 SQVTM and CDR2 ANQGSEA. Study conclusions and caveats: Comparisons of tumor and blood clonality may show falsely lower tumor diversity. Blood clonality (approximately 0.07) did not differ significantly from tumor (roughly 0.11). This surgical cohort overrepresents the minority presenting with early-stage disease.

Profiling relied on immunoSEQ multiplex PCR, and the TCRdb table lists in-frame clones only, not all of them. The sample contains 16,000 or so clones, about 90% of which appear only once. No neoadjuvant therapy was given to the selected pancreatic ductal adenocarcinoma patients before their surgery. The rearrangement joins TRBV29-1 to TRBJ2-5, with 7 positions matching TRBD1. Sample: PBMCs. This TCR came from a human donor with pancreatic ductal adenocarcinoma. The DNA of the CDR3 is TGCAGCGTGGGACAGCACCAAGAGACCCAGTACTTC. Its translation: CSVGQHQETQYF.